This T cell receptor beta chain came from a study of cytomegalovirus exposure and HLA in healthy donors. V was clipped by 1 base and J by 9 bases; unmatched bases: 6. The CDR3 runs to 13 residues. Germline V gives CDR1 LNHDA, CDR2 SQIVND (reference sequence). The PCR ran on 60 Vbeta and 13 Jbeta primers. Sequenced by immunoSEQ multiplex PCR; TCRdb stores in-frame clones only, minus some. The sample has about 140,000 clones, 80% to 85% seen once. Sequenced sample: PBMCs. The chain has TRBV19 and TRBJ2-7; 7 bases match TRBD2. This receptor was taken from a male donor in good health and CMV-seropositive. The CDR3 DNA follows: TGTGCCAGTAGTATAGGGGTGGGAGGGGTGCAGTACTTC. Amino acid sequence: CASSIGVGGVQYF.